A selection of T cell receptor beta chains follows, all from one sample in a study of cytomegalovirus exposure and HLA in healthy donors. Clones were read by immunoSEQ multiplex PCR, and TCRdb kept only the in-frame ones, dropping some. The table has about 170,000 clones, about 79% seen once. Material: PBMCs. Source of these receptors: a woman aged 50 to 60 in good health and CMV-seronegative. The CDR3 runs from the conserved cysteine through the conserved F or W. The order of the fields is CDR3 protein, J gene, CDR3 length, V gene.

cdr3_aa: CASSSEPLNGYTF; j_call: TRBJ1-2; cdr3_length: 13; v_call: TRBV28
cdr3_aa: CASSKEMNTEAFF; j_call: TRBJ1-1; cdr3_length: 13; v_call: TRBV5-1
cdr3_aa: CASSDWQGISTEAFF; j_call: TRBJ1-1; cdr3_length: 15; v_call: TRBV6-1
cdr3_aa: CASSASAGGDTQYF; j_call: TRBJ2-3; cdr3_length: 14; v_call: TRBV9
cdr3_aa: CAISILAGEGEQYF; j_call: TRBJ2-7; cdr3_length: 14; v_call: TRBV10-3
cdr3_aa: CASSVGGQGTGNEQFF; j_call: TRBJ2-1; cdr3_length: 16; v_call: TRBV9
cdr3_aa: CAWTGSYEKLFF; j_call: TRBJ1-4; cdr3_length: 12; v_call: TRBV30
cdr3_aa: CSSSFFSTTAKNIQYF; j_call: TRBJ2-4; cdr3_length: 16; v_call: TRBV7-3
cdr3_aa: CASSIAGALGQEFF; j_call: TRBJ2-1; cdr3_length: 14; v_call: TRBV19
cdr3_aa: CASSETPYEQYF; j_call: TRBJ2-7; cdr3_length: 12; v_call: TRBV25-1
cdr3_aa: CASSQDWTGLNKPQHF; j_call: TRBJ1-5; cdr3_length: 16; v_call: TRBV4-3
cdr3_aa: CASSRITGLGGEPLHF; j_call: TRBJ1-6; cdr3_length: 16; v_call: TRBV28
cdr3_aa: CASSYSQFGNQPQHF; j_call: TRBJ1-5; cdr3_length: 15; v_call: TRBV6-5
cdr3_aa: CASSPPTSGRVETQYF; j_call: TRBJ2-5; cdr3_length: 16; v_call: TRBV4-1
cdr3_aa: CASSPVPDREKTEAFF; j_call: TRBJ1-1; cdr3_length: 16; v_call: TRBV19
cdr3_aa: CASSRLTNQPQHF; j_call: TRBJ1-5; cdr3_length: 13; v_call: TRBV19
cdr3_aa: CASSFGRLSGYNEKLFF; j_call: TRBJ1-4; cdr3_length: 17; v_call: TRBV27